The T cell receptor (beta chain) described here comes from a study of post-analysis software for immune sequencing data (dated by TCRdb to about 2015). At the level of the whole study: The recorded disease courses included relapsing-remitting, secondary progressive and progressive-relapsing multiple sclerosis, and some patients had no subtype annotation. A subset of samples was prepared in parallel using single-end sample barcoding, then pooled and co-amplified after Illumina adapter ligation. The patient repertoires were set against ten to eleven previously published healthy control repertoires from donors whose ages ranged from roughly 6 to 26 years. Results and caveats for the whole study, not just this receptor: Significantly higher frequencies in patients than in controls were found for a handful of TRBV segments, including TRBV5-6, TRBV5-1 and TRBV20-1. Multiple sclerosis patients had significantly lower normalized Chao1 diversity than controls, a result that suggests substantial peripheral T-cell clonal expansion. The control group was slightly older than the multiple sclerosis patient group. Direct clustering with F measure revealed strong co-clustering of samples prepared in the same batch, which led to a batch-effect correction.

This clonotype has ten or more counts. Its specific antigen is unknown. No clone much larger than this one lies a single base away; base qualities are absent. To demonstrate the VDJtools post-analysis software, TCR beta repertoires were profiled from the peripheral blood of 13 young patients with multiple sclerosis. The patients with multiple sclerosis were children and adolescents between roughly 6 and 17 years of age. Measured from the cysteine to the phenylalanine, the CDR3 is 14 residues long. The only DNA kept is the CDR3, 42 bases in frame from the first base. V is clipped by 2 bases and J by 13 bases, and the sequence between their germline boundaries is 18 bases long. CDR1 and CDR2 were assigned from the germline V gene (reference sequence) as DFQATT and SNEGSKA. Libraries were built with PCR. TCRdb records Illumina HiSeq 2500 as the sequencer. Unique molecular identifiers were incorporated into TCR beta cDNA libraries to reduce PCR and sequencing biases. Every 1 to 10 million input T cells yielded roughly 500,000 cDNA molecules, meaning each molecule approximated one T cell. Patient libraries were prepared and sequenced with the same protocol used for the earlier healthy control dataset. Samples belonging to the same batch were prepared together, multiplexed and sequenced on a shared HiSeq lane. The original pipeline was this. MIGEC was used to process the raw barcoded reads, and molecular identifier groups with only a single read were discarded before consensus assembly and CDR3 extraction. VDJtools was used for post-analysis of the clonotype tables, and diversity was normalized by down-sampling every dataset to the size of the smallest sample. In repertoire overlap clustering, CDR3 amino acid sequences, but not nucleotide sequences, were matched to correct batch-related cross-sample contamination. The public reads were run again by TCRdb, first through fastp at Q25 and then through MiXCR, and only productive beta chains were kept. Each record represents a unique CDR3 protein, reported with the most common genes and DNA among its rows. The V and J calls reflect TCRdb's pipeline rather than the authors' work. For this sample there are roughly 800,000 distinct CDR3 sequences; about 32% appear just once. In total, the top ten clones hold 0.55% to 0.65% of the sample.

The sequenced sample consisted of blood. This receptor was taken from a girl aged 10-17 years with multiple sclerosis. Here the chain combines TRBV20-1 and TRBJ1-6, with a tentative D gene TRBD1 over 5 matching bases. The nucleotide sequence is given as TGCAGTGCTAGAAGTTACGCCAGGGAGGTTCCCCTCCACTTT. Its translation is CSARSYAREVPLHF.